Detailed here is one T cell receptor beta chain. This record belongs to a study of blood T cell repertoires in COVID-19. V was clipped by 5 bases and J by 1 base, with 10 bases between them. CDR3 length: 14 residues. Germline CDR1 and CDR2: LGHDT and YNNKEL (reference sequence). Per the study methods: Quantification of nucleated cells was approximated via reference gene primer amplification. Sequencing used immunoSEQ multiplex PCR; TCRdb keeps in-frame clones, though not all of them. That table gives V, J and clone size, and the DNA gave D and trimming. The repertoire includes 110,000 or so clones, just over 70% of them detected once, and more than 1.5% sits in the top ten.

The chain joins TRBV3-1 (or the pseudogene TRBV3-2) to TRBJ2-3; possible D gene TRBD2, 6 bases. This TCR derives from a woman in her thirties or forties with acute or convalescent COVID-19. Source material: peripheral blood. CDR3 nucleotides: TGTGCCAGCAGCGGTCGCGGGGGCACAGATACGCAGTATTTT. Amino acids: CASSGRGGTDTQYF.